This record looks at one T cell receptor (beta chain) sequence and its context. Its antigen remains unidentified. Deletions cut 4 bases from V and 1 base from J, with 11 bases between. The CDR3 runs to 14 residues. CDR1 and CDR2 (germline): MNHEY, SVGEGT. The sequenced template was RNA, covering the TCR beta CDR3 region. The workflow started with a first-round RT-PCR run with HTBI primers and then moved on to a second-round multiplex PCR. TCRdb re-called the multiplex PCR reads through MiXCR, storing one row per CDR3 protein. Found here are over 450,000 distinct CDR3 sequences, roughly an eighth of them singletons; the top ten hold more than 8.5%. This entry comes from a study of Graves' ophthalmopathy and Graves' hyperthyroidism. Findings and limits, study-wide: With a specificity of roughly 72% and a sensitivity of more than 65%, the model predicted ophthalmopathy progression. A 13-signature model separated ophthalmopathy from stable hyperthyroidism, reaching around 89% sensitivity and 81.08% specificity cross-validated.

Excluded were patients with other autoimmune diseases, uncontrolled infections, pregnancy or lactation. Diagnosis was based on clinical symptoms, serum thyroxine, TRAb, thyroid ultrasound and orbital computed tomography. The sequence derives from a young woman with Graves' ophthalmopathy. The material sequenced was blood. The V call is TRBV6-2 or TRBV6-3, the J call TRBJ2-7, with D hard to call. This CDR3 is CASSWLGPSYEQYF. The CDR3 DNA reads TGTGCCAGCAGTTGGTTAGGGCCTTCCTACGAGCAGTACTTC.